These 25 T cell receptor beta chains share one sample of origin, sequenced in a study of T cell repertoires in cytomegalovirus infection. TCRdb recomputed calls from the reads with MiXCR, one row per CDR3 protein. Of roughly 300,000 distinct CDR3 sequences in the sample, 9% to 9.5% are singletons; the top ten hold over 3.5%. Specimen: PBMCs. These receptors originate from a human donor in good health (CMV status not recorded). Some clones in this sample may be carry-over from other donors' samples.

CDR3 in DNA: TGCACCATAAACGCGGGGACAGGGTTCACAGATACGCAGTATTTT. It codes for CTINAGTGFTDTQYF. The chain links TRBV20-1 to TRBJ2-3; 9 nucleotides agree with TRBD1. This CDR3 has 15 residues. Germline assignment: CDR1 DFQATT and CDR2 SNEGSKA (reference sequence).

At least ten counts were recorded for this clonotype. V and J are TRBV7-2 and TRBJ1-1, with D unclear. Germline loops: CDR1 SGHTA, CDR2 FQGNSA. The CDR3 consists of 15 residues. V lost 1 base to trimming and J lost 1 base, with 10 bases between them. CDR3 amino acids: CASSLGPGTNTEAFF. CDR3 coding DNA: TGTGCCAGCAGCTTAGGTCCGGGAACGAACACTGAAGCTTTCTTT.

This clonotype has a handful of counts. The chain carries TRBV5-4 and TRBJ1-1; D ambiguous. V lost 1 base to trimming and J lost 2 bases, with 3 bases between them. CDR3 length equals 12 residues. Germline CDR1 and CDR2: SGHNT and YYREEE (reference sequence). CDR3 DNA: TGTGCCAGCAGCTTGTTCAACACTGAAGCTTTCTTT. This codes for CASSLFNTEAFF.

The chain links TRBV28 to TRBJ1-3, with D hard to call. From germline, CDR1 is MDHEN and CDR2 SYDVKM. There are 15 residues in the CDR3. The V gene lost 5 bases and the J gene lost 2 bases, with 13 bases spanning the gap. The CDR3 DNA follows: TGTGCCAGCAGTCTCTCGGGGTTACCTGGAAACACCATATATTTT. Amino acid sequence: CASSLSGLPGNTIYF.

This chain connects TRBV7-2 to TRBJ2-7; tentative D call: TRBD2 (6 bases). The CDR3 is 14 amino acids. Germline assignment: CDR1 SGHTA and CDR2 FQGNSA. Trimming pared 5 bases from V and 4 bases from J, leaving 15 bases between. In DNA, the CDR3 is TGTGCCAGCAGCCCCCAAGCTGCGGGGTACGAGCAGTACTTC. This gives the protein CASSPQAAGYEQYF. The full variable domain, with the rest looked up from reference TRBV7-2 and TRBJ2-7, is GAGVSQSPSNKVTEKGKDVELRCDPISGHTALYWYRQSLGQGLEFLIYFQGNSAPDKSGLPSDRFSAERTGGSVSTLTIQRTQQEDSAVYLCASSPQAAGYEQYFGPGTRLTVT.

This chain uses TRBV20-1 with TRBJ2-6, with 10 bases aligning to TRBD2. CDR1 DFQATT and CDR2 SNEGSKA come from the germline V gene (reference sequence). V trimming: 5 bases; J trimming: 0 bases; junction bases outside the gene matches: 4. The CDR3 is 16 amino acids. The CDR3 reads CSAVAGGRSGANVLTF. The DNA of the CDR3 is TGCAGTGCTGTAGCGGGAGGACGCTCTGGGGCCAACGTCCTGACTTTC.

This clonotype was found a few times. This chain joins TRBV7-2 and TRBJ2-7; 9 bases line up with TRBD1. The V and J ends lost 5 bases and 2 bases, in that order; junction bases with no gene match: 7. The CDR3 sequence is 15 residues long. CDR1 and CDR2 from the germline V gene are SGHTA and FQGNSA. DNA of the CDR3: TGTGCCAGCAGCCCCCGACAGGGGGGGACCTACGAGCAGTACTTC. This translates into CASSPRQGGTYEQYF.

This clonotype has ten or more counts. V is TRBV7-2 and J is TRBJ1-1, with D maybe TRBD1 (5 bases). The CDR3 extends over 15 amino acids. From germline, CDR1 is SGHTA and CDR2 FQGNSA. V was shortened by 1 base and J by 6 bases, with 15 bases between the two germline ends. In DNA form, the CDR3 reads TGTGCCAGCAGCTTAGATGCGGGGCTTCGATCTGAAGCTTTCTTT. It codes for CASSLDAGLRSEAFF.

The table lists this clonotype with a few counts. The chain uses TRBV11-2 and TRBJ2-1; 8 bases fit TRBD1. Germline V lookup: CDR1 SGHAT, CDR2 FQNNGV. The CDR3 consists of 14 residues. Unmatched junction bases numbered 2, after V lost 5 bases and J lost 2 bases. The CDR3 DNA is TGTGCCAGCAGCCGACAGGGGCCCTACAATGAGCAGTTCTTC. Translating gives CASSRQGPYNEQFF.

This clonotype was seen more than once but under ten times. V gene TRBV12-3 or TRBV12-4 combines with J gene TRBJ2-1; D is unclear. The CDR3 is 15 residues long. V was shortened by 3 bases and J by 0 bases, with 9 bases between the two germline ends. The CDR3 here is CASSFARSSYNEQFF. DNA for the CDR3: TGTGCCAGCAGTTTCGCCCGCAGCTCCTACAATGAGCAGTTCTTC.

This clonotype was seen repeatedly, ten times or more. V and J are TRBV7-2 and TRBJ1-6; D remains ambiguous. Germline lookup yields CDR1 SGHTA and CDR2 FQGNSA. Trimming removed 0 bases at V and 5 bases at J, with 11 bases between. The CDR3 totals 16 residues. CDR3 region: CASSLAPQINNSPLHF. CDR3 sequence (DNA): TGTGCCAGCAGCTTAGCCCCGCAGATTAATAATTCACCCCTCCACTTT. Based on the CDR3 plus reference TRBV7-2 and TRBJ1-6, the full variable domain is GAGVSQSPSNKVTEKGKDVELRCDPISGHTALYWYRQSLGQGLEFLIYFQGNSAPDKSGLPSDRFSAERTGGSVSTLTIQRTQQEDSAVYLCASSLAPQINNSPLHFGNGTRLTVT.

This clonotype has more than one count but fewer than ten. V usage is TRBV15 and J usage is TRBJ1-5, with a weak D call TRBD1 (6 bases). CDR3 length equals 16 residues. Trimming left V 0 bases short and J 4 bases short, with 13 bases between. Per the germline V gene, CDR1 is LNHNV and CDR2 is YYDKDF (reference sequence). CDR3 nucleotides: TGTGCCACCAGCAGAGATGGTGGGGGCCCAAATCAGCCCCAGCATTTT. Translation gives CATSRDGGGPNQPQHF.

This clonotype was observed a handful of times. The V and J genes are TRBV12-3 or TRBV12-4 and TRBJ1-4, with D possibly being TRBD1 (6 bases). The CDR3 loop spans 13 amino acids. Trimming pared 8 bases from V and 8 bases from J, leaving 15 bases between. The CDR3 DNA reads TGTGCCAGCCATAGGGGGGGGGAAGAAAAACTGTTTTTT. Encoded protein: CASHRGGEEKLFF.

This clonotype was detected a few times. V usage is TRBV5-4 and J usage is TRBJ2-1; tentatively, D is TRBD2 (7 bases). Trimming removed 7 bases at V and 0 bases at J, with 11 bases between. CDR3 length equals 14 residues. CDR1 is SGHNT, CDR2 YYREEE, per germline (reference sequence). CDR3: CASAGAGSYNEQFF. The CDR3 nucleotides are TGTGCCAGCGCGGGGGCGGGCTCCTACAATGAGCAGTTCTTC.

The V and J genes are TRBV30 and TRBJ2-5; D perhaps matches TRBD1 (5 bases). CDR3 length: 16 amino acids. The germline V gene has CDR1 GTSNPN and CDR2 SVGIG (reference sequence). Trimming left V 0 bases short and J 5 bases short, with 19 bases between. Here the CDR3 reads CAWSVLGNRYIETQYF. For the CDR3, the DNA is TGTGCCTGGAGTGTACTGGGGAACAGGTACATTGAGACCCAGTACTTC.

This clonotype was seen more than once but under ten times. The J gene is TRBJ2-1, the V gene TRBV24-1, with 8 bases lining up with TRBD2. The CDR3 covers 13 residues. Unmatched junction bases numbered 7, after V lost 9 bases and J lost 7 bases. CDR1 KGHDR and CDR2 SFDVKD come from the germline V gene. The CDR3 bases are TGTGCCACCCGGGCGGGAGGACATAATGAGCAGTTCTTC. It translates to CATRAGGHNEQFF.

This clonotype showed up many times. The chain is built from TRBV2 and TRBJ2-2; 10 positions agree with TRBD1. This CDR3 is built from 14 residues. In germline, CDR1 is SNHLY, CDR2 FYNNEI. The V and J ends lost 11 bases and 7 bases, in that order; junction bases with no gene match: 10. The CDR3 coding sequence is TGTGCCGTAGGATGGACAGGGGGGGTCGGGGAGCTGTTTTTT. Its protein is CAVGWTGGVGELFF. Full variable domain (outside the CDR3, taken from reference TRBV2 and TRBJ2-2): EPEVTQTPSHQVTQMGQEVILRCVPISNHLYFYWYRQILGQKVEFLVSFYNNEISEKSEIFDDQFSVERPDGSNFTLKIRSTKLEDSAMYFCAVGWTGGVGELFFGEGSRLTVL.

J is TRBJ2-7 and V is TRBV4-3; D gene uncertain. The germline V gene has CDR1 LGHNA and CDR2 YSLEER. V was trimmed by 1 base and J by 4 bases, leaving 8 bases between them. CDR3 length equals 13 residues. Here the CDR3 reads CASSQGSRYEQYF. The CDR3 DNA sequence: TGCGCCAGCAGCCAAGGGTCCCGGTACGAGCAGTACTTC.

The V gene is TRBV7-6, the J gene TRBJ1-3; no definite D call. This CDR3 is built from 16 residues. Germline-derived CDR1 and CDR2 are SGHVS and FNYEAQ. The V and J ends lost 1 base and 4 bases respectively, with 14 bases between them. DNA for the CDR3: TGTGCCAGCAGCTTAGGCCGTTTCTCGGCGGGAAACACCATATATTTT. Protein sequence: CASSLGRFSAGNTIYF.

CDR3 amino acids: CASSFSTGEKAFF. DNA for the CDR3: TGTGCCAGCAGCTTTTCGACAGGGGAAAAAGCTTTCTTT. This chain joins TRBV7-9 and TRBJ1-1; 8 nucleotides agree with TRBD1. CDR3 size: 13 residues. The ends lost 3 bases at V and 9 bases at J; junction bases unmatched: 6. Germline V gives CDR1 SEHNR, CDR2 FQNEAQ (reference sequence).

The V and J genes are TRBV29-1 and TRBJ1-1; tentatively, D is TRBD1 (6 bases). The CDR3 contains 12 residues. V was pared by 6 bases and J by 7 bases, with 15 bases between. Germline CDR1 SQVTM, CDR2 ANQGSEA. CDR3 DNA: TGCAGCGTCGAGGCACAGGGCAGTGAAGCTTTCTTT. This translates into CSVEAQGSEAFF.

This clonotype was observed a few times. The chain recombines TRBV24-1 with TRBJ2-5, with 9 bases matching TRBD1. The germline V gene encodes CDR1 KGHDR and CDR2 SFDVKD. The length of the CDR3 is 16 residues. Trimming took 9 bases from V and 1 from J; bases not matched to a gene: 11. The CDR3 DNA reads as TGTGCCACCCCATTCCCACGACAGGGGGGCCAAGAGACCCAGTACTTC. Its translation is CATPFPRQGGQETQYF.

J is TRBJ2-1 and V is TRBV20-1, with D possibly being TRBD2 (6 bases). Germline CDR1 and CDR2: DFQATT and SNEGSKA (reference sequence). The germline V and J ends were trimmed by 0 bases and 8 bases, with 14 bases remaining between them. The CDR3 totals 14 residues. The CDR3 bases are TGCAGTGCTAGAGACCCCTCCGGCGGGGATGAGCAGTTCTTC. This gives the protein CSARDPSGGDEQFF.

In its sample, this clonotype was seen many times. The junction departs from germline at one end; a sequencing error may be responsible. The chain recombines TRBV7-3 with TRBJ2-1; 13 bases agree with TRBD2. The CDR3 sequence is 16 residues long. Per the germline V gene, CDR1 is SGHTA and CDR2 is FQGTGA. CDR3 DNA sequence: TGTGCCAGCAGCCTAACGACTAGCGGGGGGTACAATGAGCAGTTCTTC. Translating it yields CASSLTTSGGYNEQFF.

This clonotype was detected once. The chain is built from TRBV9 and TRBJ2-1; 15 bases align to TRBD2. The CDR3 spans 21 residues. The ends lost 3 bases at V and 5 bases at J; junction bases unmatched: 18. The V gene's germline CDR1 is SGDLS and CDR2 YYNGEE. The CDR3 sequence: CASSENSNGLAGGLDHNEQFF. Written as DNA, the CDR3 is TGTGCCAGCAGCGAGAATTCGAATGGACTAGCGGGGGGGCTCGATCACAATGAGCAGTTCTTC.